Below are 24 T cell receptor beta chains sequenced from a single sample in a study of monozygotic twins with inflammatory bowel disease. TCRdb reprocessed the 5' RACE reads, keeping one entry per CDR3 protein, no DNA. The sample holds some 440,000 distinct CDR3 sequences. Sequenced input: blood. The origin of the receptors is a human donor with ulcerative colitis or Crohn's disease, or a healthy co-twin of an affected twin (not recorded which).

The chain has TRBV10-3 and TRBJ1-2; there is no DNA to check the TCRdb D call of TRBD1. Germline CDR1 ENHRY, CDR2 SYGVKD. The CDR3 is made up of 12 amino acids. CDR3 region: CAISGSGRGYTF.

The rearrangement joins TRBV3-1 to TRBJ1-1; TCRdb's D call, TRBD1, is unchecked because there is no DNA. The CDR3 sequence is 14 residues long. The germline CDR1 and CDR2 sequences are LGHDT and YNNKEL (reference sequence). The CDR3 sequence is CASSQGQGITEAFF.

This chain links TRBV27 with TRBJ2-1; TCRdb reports TRBD1, a call that lacks DNA to check it against. This CDR3 has 15 residues. Germline CDR1 is MNHEY and CDR2 is SMNVEV (reference sequence). CDR3 protein: CASSLSMTGRGEQFF.

The V gene is TRBV7-2, the J gene TRBJ1-2; the D gene TCRdb calls, TRBD1, cannot be checked with no DNA. The CDR3 covers 14 residues. CDR1 and CDR2 from the germline V gene are SGHTA and FQGNSA. The CDR3 reads CASSASGTVYGYTF.

CDR3 in amino acids: CASSQGTSLSTQYF. The chain links TRBV3-1 to TRBJ2-3. CDR1 and CDR2 (germline): LGHDT, YNNKEL (reference sequence). The CDR3 extends over 14 amino acids.

This chain uses TRBV20-1 with TRBJ1-5. The CDR3 loop spans 12 amino acids. Germline V gene lookup returns CDR1 DFQATT and CDR2 SNEGSKA (reference sequence). The CDR3 protein is CSATRQNQPQHF.

This chain uses TRBV11-2 with TRBJ1-4; TCRdb picks TRBD1, but there is no DNA to check that call. CDR3 length: 15 residues. CDR1 SGHAT and CDR2 FQNNGV come from the germline V gene. The CDR3 sequence: CASSLTGVSNEKLFF.

V and J are TRBV30 and TRBJ1-5; as DNA is missing, the TRBD1 call by TCRdb cannot be tested. Germline V gene lookup returns CDR1 GTSNPN and CDR2 SVGIG (reference sequence). The CDR3 loop spans 16 amino acids. The CDR3 region is CAWSVDRSGSNQPQHF.

The rearrangement uses TRBV10-3 and TRBJ2-2; TCRdb proposes TRBD2, but this gene call is untestable without DNA. Germline loops: CDR1 ENHRY, CDR2 SYGVKD. The CDR3 consists of 15 residues. The CDR3 reads CAIRASGSPAGELFF.

The chain uses TRBV30 and TRBJ2-2; lacking DNA, the TRBD2 call made by TCRdb goes unchecked. Germline V gene lookup returns CDR1 GTSNPN and CDR2 SVGIG (reference sequence). CDR3 length: 14 amino acids. The CDR3 is CAWSVGTRTGELFF.

This chain links TRBV6-6 with TRBJ2-2; TCRdb's D call, TRBD1, is unchecked because there is no DNA. This CDR3 comprises 12 residues. CDR1 is MNHNY and CDR2 is SVGAGI in the germline V gene (reference sequence). The CDR3 reads CASQGPTGELFF.

This chain links TRBV20-1 with TRBJ2-7; the TCRdb D gene call, TRBD2, has no DNA to confirm it. Germline V gives CDR1 DFQATT, CDR2 SNEGSKA (reference sequence). This CDR3 is built from 14 residues. CDR3 sequence: CSAREAGRSYEQYF.

The chain is built from TRBV6-2 or TRBV6-3 and TRBJ2-5. Germline V gives CDR1 MNHEY, CDR2 SVGEGT. This CDR3 spans 16 amino acids. CDR3: CASSYSSTLGLETQYF.

This chain joins TRBV5-1 and TRBJ2-1. The CDR3 consists of 15 residues. Per the germline V gene, CDR1 is SGHRS and CDR2 is YFSETQ. The CDR3 sequence is CASSPLGDLYNEQFF.

The chain uses TRBV20-1 and TRBJ1-4. Germline lookup yields CDR1 DFQATT and CDR2 SNEGSKA (reference sequence). The CDR3 is made up of 13 amino acids. The CDR3 loop is CSARDPLLEKLFF.

V usage is TRBV12-3 or TRBV12-4 and J usage is TRBJ2-5; the TCRdb call, TRBD1, lacks DNA for checking. The CDR3 is 15 residues long. The CDR3 here is CASSLRGRDEETQYF.

The genes are TRBV7-2 and TRBJ2-3; absent DNA, TCRdb's TRBD1 call cannot be checked. This CDR3 contains 17 residues. The germline CDR1 and CDR2 sequences are SGHTA and FQGNSA. This CDR3 is CASSPIGTGVYADTQYF.

The chain carries TRBV14 and TRBJ2-5. The CDR3 consists of 12 residues. Per the germline V gene, CDR1 is SGHDN and CDR2 is FVKESK. The CDR3 spells CASSQRPDLINF.

The chain links TRBV2 to TRBJ1-4. Germline V gene sequence: CDR1 SNHLY, CDR2 FYNNEI. The CDR3 runs to 16 residues. This chain's CDR3 is CASSEAGAATNEKLFF.

The V call is TRBV14, the J call TRBJ2-3. The CDR3 length is 15 residues. Germline lookup yields CDR1 SGHDN and CDR2 FVKESK. Here the CDR3 reads CASSPRWGPTDTQYF.

The V call is TRBV20-1, the J call TRBJ1-3; the TCRdb D gene call, TRBD1, has no DNA to confirm it. The length of the CDR3 is 16 residues. The V gene's germline CDR1 is DFQATT and CDR2 SNEGSKA (reference sequence). The CDR3 protein is CSAISPTGDSGNTIYF.

The chain is built from TRBV20-1 and TRBJ2-1; TCRdb returns TRBD1, unconfirmable since there is no DNA. From germline, CDR1 is DFQATT and CDR2 SNEGSKA (reference sequence). There are 14 residues in the CDR3. This CDR3 reads CSARPGQILDEQFF.

The gene calls are TRBV5-1 and TRBJ2-7; TCRdb's D gene call, TRBD2, goes unchecked for lack of DNA. The CDR3 has 15 residues. Germline V gene lookup returns CDR1 SGHRS and CDR2 YFSETQ. The CDR3 loop reads CASSPVPGTNYEQYF.

The J gene is TRBJ2-1, the V gene TRBV7-2; TCRdb outputs TRBD1, but without DNA this stays unchecked. This CDR3 contains 15 residues. Germline CDR1 and CDR2: SGHTA and FQGNSA. CDR3 sequence: CASNQVGGSYNEQFF.